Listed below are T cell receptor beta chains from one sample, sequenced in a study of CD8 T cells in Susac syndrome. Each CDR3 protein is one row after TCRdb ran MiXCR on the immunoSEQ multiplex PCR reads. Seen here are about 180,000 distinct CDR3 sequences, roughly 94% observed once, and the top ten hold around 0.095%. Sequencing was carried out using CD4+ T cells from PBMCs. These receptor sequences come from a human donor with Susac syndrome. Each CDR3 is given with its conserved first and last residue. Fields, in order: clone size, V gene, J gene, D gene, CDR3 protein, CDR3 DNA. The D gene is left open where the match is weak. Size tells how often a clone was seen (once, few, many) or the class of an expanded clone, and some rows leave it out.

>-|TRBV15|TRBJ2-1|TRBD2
CATSRVAGYEQFF
TGTGCCACCAGCAGAGTAGCGGGGTATGAGCAGTTCTTC
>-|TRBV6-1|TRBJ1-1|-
CASSRGTTNTEAFF
TGTGCCAGCAGTCGCGGAACAACGAACACTGAAGCTTTCTTT
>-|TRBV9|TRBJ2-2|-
CASSVDHTGELFF
TGTGCCAGCAGCGTAGATCACACCGGGGAGCTGTTTTTT
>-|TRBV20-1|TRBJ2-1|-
CSARRSGPNNEQFF
TGCAGTGCTCGCCGGAGCGGACCTAACAATGAGCAGTTCTTC
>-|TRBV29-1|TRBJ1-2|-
CSVEPGYGYTF
TGCAGCGTTGAACCAGGGTATGGCTACACCTTC
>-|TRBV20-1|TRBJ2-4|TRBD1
CSARKGQSLAKNIQYF
TGCAGTGCTAGAAAGGGACAGTCCCTAGCCAAAAACATTCAGTACTTC
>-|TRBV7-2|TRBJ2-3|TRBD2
CASSLVAGVGTDTQYF
TGTGCCAGCAGCTTGGTGGCGGGGGTGGGCACAGATACGCAGTATTTT
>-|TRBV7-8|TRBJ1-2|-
CASSLGRQNYGYTF
TGTGCCAGCAGCTTAGGAAGACAGAACTATGGCTACACCTTC
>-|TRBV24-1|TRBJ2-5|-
CATRESPIETQYF
TGTGCCACCAGAGAATCCCCGATAGAGACCCAGTACTTC
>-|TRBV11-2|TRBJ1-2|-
CASSSLKGPTANYGYTF
TGTGCCAGCAGTTCCCTTAAAGGACCCACAGCTAACTATGGCTACACCTTC
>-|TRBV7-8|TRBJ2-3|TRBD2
CASSFTSGSTDTQYF
TGTGCCAGCAGCTTTACTAGCGGGAGCACAGATACGCAGTATTTT
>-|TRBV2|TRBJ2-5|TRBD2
CASSVLAGEETQYF
TGTGCCAGCAGTGTTCTAGCGGGGGAAGAGACCCAGTACTTC
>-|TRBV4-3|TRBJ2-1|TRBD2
CASSQVASGPNKVF
TGCGCCAGCAGCCAAGTAGCTAGCGGCCCCAATAAGGTCTTC
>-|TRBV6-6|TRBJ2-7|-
CASSRTESFKYF
TGTGCCAGCAGCCGAACTGAGAGTTTTAAGTACTTC
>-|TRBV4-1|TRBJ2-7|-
CASSVPGDAINEQYF
TGCGCCAGCAGCGTACCCGGGGACGCTATCAACGAGCAGTACTTC
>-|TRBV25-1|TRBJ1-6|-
CASSAGTFSYNSPLHF
TGTGCCAGCAGCGCCGGGACCTTCTCCTATAATTCACCCCTCCACTTT
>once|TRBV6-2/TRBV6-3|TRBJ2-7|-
CASSYSTVPPRDSYEQYF
TGTGCCAGCAGTTACTCGACCGTGCCTCCCCGGGACTCCTACGAGCAGTACTTC
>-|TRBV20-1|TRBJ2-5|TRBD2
CSATLAGGMETQYF
TGCAGTGCAACTCTAGCGGGGGGGATGGAGACCCAGTACTTC
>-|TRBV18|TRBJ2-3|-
CASSYQTGAGTDTQYF
TGTGCCAGCTCCTACCAGACAGGCGCCGGCACAGATACGCAGTATTTT
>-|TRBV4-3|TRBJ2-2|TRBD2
CASSQELAANTGELFF
TGCGCCAGCAGCCAAGAACTAGCGGCGAACACCGGGGAGCTGTTTTTT